The clone carrying this TCR beta chain was seen at least ten times. TCRdb fed the 5' RACE reads into MiXCR, producing one record per CDR3 protein. Among fewer than 250,000 distinct CDR3 sequences listed, more than 9% were seen once. This sample stems from a study of CD8 T cells in ankylosing spondylitis. V was cut by 4 bases and J by 7 bases, with 10 bases left in between. This CDR3 has 13 residues. CDR1 and CDR2 from the germline V gene are MGHRA and YSYEKL. V usage is TRBV4-1 and J usage is TRBJ1-4; no clear D gene. What was sequenced was blood, either unsorted or a sorted T cell fraction (not recorded which). The source is a male donor with ankylosing spondylitis or in good health (not recorded which). The CDR3 DNA is TGCGCCAGCAGCCCTGCGGTAGGTGAAAAACTGTTTTTT. Translation: CASSPAVGEKLFF.